This T cell receptor (beta chain) was recovered during a study of blood T cell repertoires in COVID-19 (dated by TCRdb to 2018 to 2020). Turning to the overall study: Samples covering the acute and convalescent phases of COVID-19 were provided by collaborators in the United States, Italy and Spain. The prospective study material was composed of cDNA or gDNA derived from T cells, B-cell-depleted T cells, or PBMCs. Deeply sampled blood TCRbeta repertoires from subjects exposed to, actively infected with, or recovered from COVID-19 were included in the dataset. The repertoires were released in a freely available public database meant as a resource for research on the immune response to SARS-CoV-2. Samples were obtained from the ongoing ImmuneRACE study (first 160 participants) and from 1,254 subjects provided by 6 global collaborators. Sample metadata almost always included a de-identified subject ID, COVID-19 status, age in years and sex. Where available, HLA class I and class II types were taken from metadata supplied by the sample provider and were not determined by assay-based typing.

TCRbeta CDR3 regions were amplified from genomic DNA by means of the immunoSEQ Assay, a bias-controlled multiplex PCR. The authors' analysis ran thus. Nucleated cell counts per sample were estimated from amplification of reference gene primers within the assay. To quantify the absolute abundance of each unique TCRbeta CDR3 rearrangement, sequence reads were collapsed and filtered. For each sample, productive Simpson clonality was calculated by taking the square root of Simpson's diversity index across productive rearrangements. TCRdb obtained this table from immuneACCESS and retained in-frame rearrangements with V and J assigned. These tables miss some clones; where compared with another copy, unresolved V genes account for less than half of the shortfall, and the remainder is unexplained. V, J and clone size derive from that table, while D and trimming were established from the DNA sequence. The sample yields tens of thousands of clones; over 60% were counted once. Clones ranked in the top ten supply over 6% of the sample.

This clone is a singleton in its sample. Its antigen is still unknown. Base qualities are not provided; no much larger clone lies one nucleotide away. Broader findings and caveats from the paper: The amount of clinical and demographic metadata varied by source and participant and was provided uncurated.

Collaborating institutions collected whole blood in K2EDTA tubes following their own protocols. For TCRbeta analysis, collaborators shipped samples as frozen whole blood, isolated PBMCs, or DNA extracted from either of those sample types. CDR1 ENHRY and CDR2 SYGVKD are derived from the germline V gene. Including the terminal cysteine and phenylalanine, the CDR3 comprises 17 residues. The entry retains the CDR3 DNA only, 51 bases that are in frame from base 1. Trimming costs V 5 bases and J 0 bases, and their ends lie 17 bases apart. This receptor was identified in a woman between 45 and 60 years old with active or convalescent COVID-19. The receptor chain draws on TRBV10-3 and TRBJ1-5; possibly the D gene is TRBD1, per 6 matching bases. The source material was peripheral blood. The CDR3 region: CAISTGQAYHSNQPQHF. The DNA sequence is TGTGCCATCAGTACGGGACAAGCCTATCATAGCAATCAGCCCCAGCATTTT.